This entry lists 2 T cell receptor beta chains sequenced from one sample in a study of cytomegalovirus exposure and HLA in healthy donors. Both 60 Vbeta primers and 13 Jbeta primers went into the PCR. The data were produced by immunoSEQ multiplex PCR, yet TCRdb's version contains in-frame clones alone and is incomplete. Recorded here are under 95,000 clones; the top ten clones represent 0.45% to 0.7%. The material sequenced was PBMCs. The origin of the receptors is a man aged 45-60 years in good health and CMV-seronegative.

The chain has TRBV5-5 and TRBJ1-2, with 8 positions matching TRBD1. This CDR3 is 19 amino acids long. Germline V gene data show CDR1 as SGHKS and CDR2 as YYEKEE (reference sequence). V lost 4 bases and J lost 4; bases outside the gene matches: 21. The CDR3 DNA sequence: TGTGCCAGCAGCCGAGGGGGACAGGAACTAAACACCTACACCTATGGCTACACCTTC. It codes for CASSRGGQELNTYTYGYTF.

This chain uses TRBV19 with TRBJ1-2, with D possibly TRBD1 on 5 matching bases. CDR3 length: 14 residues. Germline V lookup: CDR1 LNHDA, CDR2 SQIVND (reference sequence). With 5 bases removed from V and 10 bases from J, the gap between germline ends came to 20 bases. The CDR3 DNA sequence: TGTGCCAGTAGTGCCCGACAGACAACTATGGTCTACACCTTC. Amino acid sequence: CASSARQTTMVYTF.